Described below is a single T cell receptor (beta chain) sequence and its context. Its antigen is not known. This sample was included in a study of shared clonotypes between healthy human individuals. Study-level results: Sampling covered blood only; tissue repertoires likely differ.

Cells designated naive CD8 were CD45RO-negative and were positively selected for CCR7, with terminally differentiated effector memory CD45RA+ cells excluded. The study ran the assay at deep level. Sequenced by immunoSEQ multiplex PCR; TCRdb stores in-frame clones only, minus some. The repertoire includes about 2 million clones, approximately 94% of them detected once, and roughly 1% sits in the top ten. The germline CDR1 and CDR2 sequences are MGHDK and SYGVNS. Trimming took 2 bases from V and 4 from J; bases not matched to a gene: 3. The length of the CDR3 is 14 residues. The receptor's source is a man younger than 30 in good health. The rearrangement links TRBV25-1 to TRBJ2-5; TRBD1 matches 8 bases. The sample was naive CD8+ T cells sorted from blood. The CDR3 protein is CASSEPDRGETQYF. The CDR3 DNA is TGTGCCAGCAGTGAACCAGACAGGGGAGAGACCCAGTACTTC.